This T cell receptor beta chain was recovered during a study of CD8+CD57+ T cells in acquired aplastic anemia. Study information: When averaged, DNA from sorted CD4+ and CD8+ cells came to approximately 3.2 ug.

In germline, CDR1 is MNHNY, CDR2 SVGAGI (reference sequence). Trimming pared 5 bases from V and 7 bases from J, leaving 15 bases between. This CDR3 region has 15 residues. Previously, flow cytometry had revealed CD8+CD57+ cell expansion in the patients chosen for sequencing. The patients, all of them, had severe acquired aplastic anemia. Genomic DNA, the template, was used for profiling of the TCR beta VDJ and CDR3. Using its own MiXCR run on the reads, TCRdb lists one record per CDR3 protein. The sample shows 200,000 to 300,000 distinct CDR3 sequences, around 45% of them seen only once. This clonotype was counted between two and nine times.

This clonotype was obtained from a human donor with aplastic anemia. The specimen sequenced was sorted CD4+, CD8+, or CD8+CD57+ T cells (not recorded which) from PBMCs. The chain is built from TRBV6-6 and TRBJ1-6, with D possibly TRBD1 on 5 matching bases. CDR3 DNA sequence: TGTGCCAGCAGTGTAAACAGGAACTTGAATTCACCCCTCCACTTT. Protein product: CASSVNRNLNSPLHF.